The 23 T cell receptor beta chains presented below share a single source sample, sequenced in a study of OX40 agonist ivuxolimab in advanced cancers. Repertoires were generated with immunoSEQ multiplex PCR, while TCRdb's copy carries only in-frame clones and drops some. There are 9,000 to 13,000 clones in the sample; approximately 80% occur only once, and around 15% lies in the top ten. The specimen was CD4+ or CD8+ T cells sorted from blood, collected in a trial of the OX40 agonist ivuxolimab. The source of these receptors is an adult with an advanced solid tumor such as melanoma, head and neck, liver or kidney cancer.

V is TRBV6-1 and J is TRBJ2-7; 9 bases match TRBD1. The CDR3 runs 16 residues. The V and J ends lost 2 bases and 4 bases, in that order; junction bases with no gene match: 9. Germline-derived CDR1 and CDR2 are MNHNS and SASEGT. Here the CDR3 reads CASSENRGQGKYEQYF. The CDR3 region has the DNA TGTGCCAGCAGTGAAAATAGAGGACAGGGGAAGTACGAGCAGTACTTC.

The chain links TRBV11-3 to TRBJ2-7; 11 positions match TRBD2. The V and J ends lost 5 bases and 3 bases, in that order; junction bases with no gene match: 3. Germline CDR1 SGHNT, CDR2 YENEEA. The CDR3 consists of 14 residues. The CDR3 protein is CASSRTSGYYEQYF. DNA of the CDR3: TGTGCCAGCAGCCGGACTAGCGGGTACTACGAGCAGTACTTC.

V gene TRBV13 combines with J gene TRBJ2-7; no definite D call. CDR3 length: 17 residues. Germline loops: CDR1 PRHDT, CDR2 FYEKMQ (reference sequence). V lost 0 bases, J lost 1 base, and 16 bases lay in between. CDR3 sequence (DNA): TGTGCCAGCAGCTTAGGCCCCCTCGCAGGCGAATCCTACGAGCAGTACTTC. Its protein product is CASSLGPLAGESYEQYF.

The chain is built from TRBV15 and TRBJ1-2; the D gene is possibly TRBD1 (6 bases). The germline CDR1 and CDR2 sequences are LNHNV and YYDKDF (reference sequence). V lost 3 bases to trimming and J lost 4 bases, with 15 bases between them. This CDR3 contains 15 residues. The CDR3 coding sequence is TGTGCCACCAGCAGCGAGGGGGGTCGTGGCTATGGCTACACCTTC. Amino acids: CATSSEGGRGYGYTF.

The rearrangement uses TRBV12-5 and TRBJ1-1, with D unclear. Per germline, CDR1 LGHNT and CDR2 FRNRAP. Trimming cost V 2 bases and J 5 bases, with 6 bases left between them. The length of the CDR3 is 12 residues. CDR3 nucleotides: TGTGCTAGTGGTTTGCCCCTGACTGAAGCTTTCTTT. Translation gives CASGLPLTEAFF.

The chain combines TRBV30 with TRBJ1-4; 8 bases map to TRBD1. Trimming at V came to 3 bases and at J to 5 bases, leaving 8 bases not matched to a gene. The CDR3 totals 15 residues. Germline CDR1 GTSNPN, CDR2 SVGIG (reference sequence). The CDR3 sequence: CAWSKTGTGNEKLFF. CDR3 sequence (DNA): TGTGCCTGGAGCAAAACCGGGACAGGCAATGAAAAACTGTTTTTT. Complete variable domain (other parts from reference TRBV30 and TRBJ1-4): SQTIHQWPATLVQPVGSPLSLECTVEGTSNPNLYWYRQAAGRGLQLLFYSVGIGQISSEVPQNLSASRPQDRQFILSSKKLLLSDSGFYLCAWSKTGTGNEKLFFGSGTQLSVL.

The V gene is TRBV29-1, the J gene TRBJ2-5; 9 nucleotides align to TRBD1. J lost 4 bases, V lost 0 bases, and 6 bases had no gene match. Per the germline V gene, CDR1 is SQVTM and CDR2 is ANQGSEA. The length of the CDR3 is 15 residues. This CDR3 reads CSVEDGQGFSETQYF. In DNA, the CDR3 is TGCAGCGTTGAAGACGGACAGGGGTTTTCAGAGACCCAGTACTTC.

The chain combines TRBV25-1 with TRBJ2-7; TRBD2 agrees at 11 bases. CDR1 MGHDK and CDR2 SYGVNS come from the germline V gene. V lost 5 bases, J lost 4 bases, and 7 bases stayed unmatched. This CDR3 region has 15 residues. CDR3 sequence: CASSPRLAGLYEQYF. The CDR3 DNA reads as TGTGCCAGCAGTCCGAGACTAGCGGGGTTATACGAGCAGTACTTC.

The rearrangement uses TRBV19 and TRBJ1-1; D is unresolved. Trimming left V 6 bases short and J 0 bases short, with 8 bases between. The CDR3 is 13 residues long. Germline lookup yields CDR1 LNHDA and CDR2 SQIVND (reference sequence). The CDR3 reads CASSSSMNTEAFF. In nucleotides, the CDR3 is TGTGCCAGTAGCTCCTCCATGAACACTGAAGCTTTCTTT.

This rearrangement joins TRBV7-6 to TRBJ2-7; a weak D match, TRBD2 (6 bases). Germline loops: CDR1 SGHVS, CDR2 FNYEAQ. This CDR3 region has 15 residues. Between the trimmed V and J ends, which lost 5 bases and 6 bases, there was a span of 20 bases. This CDR3 reads CASSETPGLPPEQYF. The CDR3 DNA follows: TGTGCCAGCAGCGAGACTCCGGGACTTCCCCCCGAGCAGTACTTC.

This clone was seen more than once but under ten times. The chain joins TRBV6-1 to TRBJ1-5; weak D call: TRBD1 (5 bases). The V gene's germline CDR1 is MNHNS and CDR2 SASEGT. The CDR3 has 15 residues. Trimming shortened V by 1 base and J by 2 bases, and 9 bases separated the two germline ends. The DNA for the CDR3 is TGTGCCAGCAGTGAAGGAGCACAGGGCAATCAGCCCCAGCATTTT. Its protein product is CASSEGAQGNQPQHF.

This clone appeared a single time. This chain joins TRBV5-1 and TRBJ2-7; a possible D gene is TRBD2 (5 bases). Germline assignment: CDR1 SGHRS and CDR2 YFSETQ. This CDR3 has 15 residues. V gave up 3 bases and J gave up 9 bases, with 22 bases separating them. The CDR3 is CASSWPGKENERQYF. The CDR3 coding sequence is TGCGCCAGCAGCTGGCCCGGGAAGGAGAACGAGCGGCAGTACTTC.

The J gene is TRBJ2-1, the V gene TRBV2; 10 nucleotides align to TRBD2. There are 15 residues in the CDR3. After removal of 6 bases from V and 1 base from J, the junction contained 3 bases not matched to a gene. Germline V gene data show CDR1 as SNHLY and CDR2 as FYNNEI. This CDR3 is CASRERGGSYNEQFF. CDR3 in DNA: TGTGCCAGCAGAGAGCGGGGGGGGTCCTACAATGAGCAGTTCTTC.

V usage is TRBV27 and J usage is TRBJ1-2; D is undetermined. Germline-derived CDR1 and CDR2 are MNHEY and SMNVEV (reference sequence). V shed 5 bases and J shed 1 base, with 20 bases lying between them. The CDR3 sequence is 17 residues long. The CDR3 DNA is TGTGCCAGCAGTACCCACCCAACACTTACCGGTAACTATGGCTACACCTTC. This encodes CASSTHPTLTGNYGYTF.

The CDR3 loop is CASRAGASYNEQFF. CDR3 coding DNA: TGTGCCAGCAGAGCGGGGGCCTCCTACAATGAGCAGTTCTTC. The chain carries TRBV6-1 and TRBJ2-1, with 8 positions matching TRBD2. The V and J ends lost 6 bases and 0 bases, in that order; junction bases with no gene match: 1. Looked up from germline, CDR1 is MNHNS and CDR2 is SASEGT. The CDR3 consists of 14 residues.

The V and J genes are TRBV11-2 and TRBJ1-2; D not certain. Germline V gene sequence: CDR1 SGHAT, CDR2 FQNNGV. Trimming shortened V by 6 bases and J by 7 bases, and 15 bases separated the two germline ends. CDR3 length equals 13 residues. The CDR3: CASSRFASIGYTF. As DNA, the CDR3 is TGTGCCAGCAGTCGATTCGCATCAATTGGCTACACCTTC.

By sample share, this clone is medium-sized. The CDR3 DNA follows: TGCAGCGTAACGGGCGTGAGGGAGGGCACAGATACGCAGTATTTT. It is translated as CSVTGVREGTDTQYF. The V and J genes are TRBV29-1 and TRBJ2-3; weak D call: TRBD2 (6 bases). Germline-derived CDR1 and CDR2 are SQVTM and ANQGSEA. The germline V and J ends were trimmed by 6 bases and 1 base, with 17 bases remaining between them. The CDR3 sequence is 15 residues long.

V usage is TRBV6-1 and J usage is TRBJ1-2, with D perhaps TRBD1 (5 bases). Germline CDR1 MNHNS, CDR2 SASEGT. This CDR3 has 12 amino acids. V was pared by 6 bases and J by 5 bases, with 10 bases between. The CDR3 reads CASSPGGYGYTF. The CDR3 coding sequence is TGTGCCAGCAGCCCGGGGGGGTATGGCTACACCTTC.

In the case of this clone: This likely came from a read error, as a far larger clone is one base away. The gene calls are TRBV7-9 and TRBJ2-2; 8 bases fit TRBD2. Germline CDR1 reads SEHNR; CDR2 reads FQNEAQ (reference sequence). The CDR3 spans 16 residues. J lost 4 bases, V lost 5 bases, and 9 bases had no gene match. CDR3 sequence: CASSAPGGGFTGELFF. For the CDR3, the DNA is TGTGCCAGCAGCGCACCGGGGGGGGGTTTCACCGGGGAGCTGTTTTTT.

The chain carries TRBV2 and TRBJ2-5; maybe TRBD1 (6 bases). The CDR3 spans 15 residues. Per germline, CDR1 SNHLY and CDR2 FYNNEI. Trimming stripped 6 bases from V and 5 bases from J, with 19 bases between. Here the CDR3 DNA reads TGTGCCAGCAGAGTTCCGGGGCTAGGGGGTGAGACCCAGTACTTC. It codes for CASRVPGLGGETQYF.

In its sample, this clone ranks as medium-sized. V gene TRBV27 combines with J gene TRBJ2-5, with 7 bases matching TRBD2. Germline lookup yields CDR1 MNHEY and CDR2 SMNVEV (reference sequence). V lost 0 bases and J lost 0; bases outside the gene matches: 1. The CDR3 covers 15 residues. The CDR3 DNA reads as TGTGCCAGCAGTTTATCCGGGGGGTACCAAGAGACCCAGTACTTC. Translated, it gives CASSLSGGYQETQYF.

This chain connects TRBV7-6 to TRBJ2-2; 7 bases match TRBD2. The J segment lost 4 bases and the V segment lost 7 bases, leaving 12 bases of the junction unmatched. Germline V gene sequence: CDR1 SGHVS, CDR2 FNYEAQ. This CDR3 spans 16 amino acids. For the CDR3, the DNA is TGTGCCAGCACCCCCCTCGCGGGAGTGGGCACCGGGGAGCTGTTTTTT. It is translated as CASTPLAGVGTGELFF.

This sequence joins TRBV7-8 and TRBJ2-1; 8 bases are shared with TRBD1. Germline V CDR1 and CDR2: SGHVS, FQNEAQ. The J segment lost 8 bases and the V segment lost 4 bases, leaving 4 bases of the junction unmatched. The CDR3 consists of 13 residues. The CDR3 sequence: CASSSDRDYEQFF. The CDR3 nucleotides are TGTGCCAGCAGCTCGGACAGGGACTATGAGCAGTTCTTC.